This T cell receptor beta chain was captured in a study of blood T cell repertoires in COVID-19. About the research overall: COVID-19 samples from acute and convalescent phases originated in the United States, Italy and Spain. PBMCs, B-cell-depleted T cells, or T cells provided the cDNA or gDNA that made up the material.

Germline V gene data show CDR1 as SNHLY and CDR2 as FYNNEI. This CDR3 region has 16 residues. The V end lost 5 bases, the J end lost 2 bases, and 16 bases lay between the germline ends. Original handling: Amplification with reference gene primers provided the estimates of nucleated cell counts. TCRdb's copy holds only in-frame clones and misses some; the assay was immunoSEQ multiplex PCR. V, J and clone size are those of that table, while D and trimming were read from the DNA. The sample includes over 600,000 clones, 90% of them seen just once. The TCR sequence derives from a woman aged 18-29 years with acute or convalescent COVID-19. The material sequenced was peripheral blood. The chain uses TRBV2 and TRBJ1-5, with a possible D match to TRBD1 (5 bases). The CDR3 here is CASSPPGGWGNQPQHF. The DNA of the CDR3 is TGTGCCAGCAGTCCTCCGGGGGGTTGGGGCAATCAGCCCCAGCATTTT.